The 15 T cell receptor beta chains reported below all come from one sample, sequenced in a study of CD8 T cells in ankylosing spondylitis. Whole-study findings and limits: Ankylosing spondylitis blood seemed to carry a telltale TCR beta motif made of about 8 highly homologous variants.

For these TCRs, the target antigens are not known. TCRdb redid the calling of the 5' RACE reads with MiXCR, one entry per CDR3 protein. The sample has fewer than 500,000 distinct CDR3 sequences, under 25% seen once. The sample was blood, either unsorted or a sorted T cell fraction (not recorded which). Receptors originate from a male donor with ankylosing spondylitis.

This CDR3 is CASSLVLDGNYEQYF. DNA of the CDR3: TGCGCCAGCAGCTTGGTGCTGGACGGGAACTACGAGCAGTACTTC. The gene calls are TRBV5-1 and TRBJ2-7, with a weak D call TRBD2 (5 bases). This CDR3 has 15 amino acids. Germline assignment: CDR1 SGHRS and CDR2 YFSETQ. V was pared by 0 bases and J by 3 bases, with 13 bases between.

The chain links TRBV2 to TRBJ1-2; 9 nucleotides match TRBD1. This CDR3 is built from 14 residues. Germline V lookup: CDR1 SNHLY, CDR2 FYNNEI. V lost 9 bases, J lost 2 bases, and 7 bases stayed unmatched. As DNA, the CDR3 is TGTGCCAGGAGCGGGACAGGGATGAACTATGGCTACACCTTC. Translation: CARSGTGMNYGYTF.

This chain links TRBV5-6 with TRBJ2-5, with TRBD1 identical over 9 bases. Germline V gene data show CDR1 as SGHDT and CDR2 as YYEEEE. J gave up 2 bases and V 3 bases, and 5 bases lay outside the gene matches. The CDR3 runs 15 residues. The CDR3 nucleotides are TGTGCCAGCAGCTGGACCGGGACAGGGCAAGAGACCCAGTACTTC. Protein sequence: CASSWTGTGQETQYF.

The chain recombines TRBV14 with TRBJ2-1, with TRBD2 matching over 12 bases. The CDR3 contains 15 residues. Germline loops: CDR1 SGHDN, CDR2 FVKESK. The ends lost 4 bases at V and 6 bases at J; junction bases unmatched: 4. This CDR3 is CASSRLAGEVNEQFF. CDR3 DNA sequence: TGTGCCAGCAGCCGACTAGCGGGAGAGGTCAATGAGCAGTTCTTC.

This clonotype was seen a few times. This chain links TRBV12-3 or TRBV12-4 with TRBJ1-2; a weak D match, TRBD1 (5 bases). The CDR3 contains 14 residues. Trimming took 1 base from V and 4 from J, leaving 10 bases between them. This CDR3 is CASSLDVRAYGYTF. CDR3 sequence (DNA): TGTGCCAGCAGTTTAGACGTCAGGGCCTATGGCTACACCTTC.

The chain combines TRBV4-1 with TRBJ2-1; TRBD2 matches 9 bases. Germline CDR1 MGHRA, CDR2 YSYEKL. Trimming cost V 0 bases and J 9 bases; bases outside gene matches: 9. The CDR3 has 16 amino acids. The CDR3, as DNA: TGCGCCAGCAGCCAAGAAGCTAGCGGGGTCTCGGGTGAGCAGTTCTTC. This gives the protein CASSQEASGVSGEQFF.

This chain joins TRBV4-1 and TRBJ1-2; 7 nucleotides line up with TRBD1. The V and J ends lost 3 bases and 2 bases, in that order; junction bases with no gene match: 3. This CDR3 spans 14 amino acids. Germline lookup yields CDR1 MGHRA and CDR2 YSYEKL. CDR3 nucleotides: TGCGCCAGCAGCCACGTGGACAGGAACTATGGCTACACCTTC. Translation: CASSHVDRNYGYTF.

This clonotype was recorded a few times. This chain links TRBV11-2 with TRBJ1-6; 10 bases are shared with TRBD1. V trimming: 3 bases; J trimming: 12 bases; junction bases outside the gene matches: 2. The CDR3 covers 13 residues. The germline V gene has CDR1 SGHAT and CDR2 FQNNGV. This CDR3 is CASSLGQGQPLHF. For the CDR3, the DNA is TGTGCCAGCAGCTTGGGACAGGGGCAACCCCTCCACTTT.

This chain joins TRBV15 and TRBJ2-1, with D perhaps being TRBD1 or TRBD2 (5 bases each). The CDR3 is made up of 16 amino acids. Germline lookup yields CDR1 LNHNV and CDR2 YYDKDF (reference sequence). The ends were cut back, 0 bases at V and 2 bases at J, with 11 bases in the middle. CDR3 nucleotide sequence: TGTGCCACCAGCAGAGATCTGGGGGTTACCTACAATGAGCAGTTCTTC. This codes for CATSRDLGVTYNEQFF.

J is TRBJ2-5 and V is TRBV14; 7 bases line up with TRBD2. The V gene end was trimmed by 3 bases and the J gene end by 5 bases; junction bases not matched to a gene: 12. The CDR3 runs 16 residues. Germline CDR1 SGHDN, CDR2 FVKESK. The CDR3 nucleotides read TGTGCCAGCAGCCAGTGGGAACTAGCGTCCAAGGAGACCCAGTACTTC. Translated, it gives CASSQWELASKETQYF.

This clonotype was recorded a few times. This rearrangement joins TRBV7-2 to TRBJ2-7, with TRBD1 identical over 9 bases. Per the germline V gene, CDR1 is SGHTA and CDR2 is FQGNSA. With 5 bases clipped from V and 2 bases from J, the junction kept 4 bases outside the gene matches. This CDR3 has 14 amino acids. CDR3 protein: CASSTRQGAYEQYF. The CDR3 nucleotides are TGTGCCAGCAGCACTCGACAGGGGGCCTACGAGCAGTACTTC.

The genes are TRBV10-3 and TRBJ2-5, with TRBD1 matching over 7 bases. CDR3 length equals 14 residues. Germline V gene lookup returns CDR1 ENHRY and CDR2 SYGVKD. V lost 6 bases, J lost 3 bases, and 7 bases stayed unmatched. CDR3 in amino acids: CAIRAGTEKETQYF. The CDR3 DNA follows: TGTGCCATCAGAGCCGGGACAGAGAAAGAGACCCAGTACTTC.

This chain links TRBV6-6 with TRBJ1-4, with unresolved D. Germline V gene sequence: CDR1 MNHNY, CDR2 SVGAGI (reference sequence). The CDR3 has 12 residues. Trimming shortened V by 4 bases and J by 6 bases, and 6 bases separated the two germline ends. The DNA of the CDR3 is TGTGCCAGCAGTTTCTTAGATGAAAAACTGTTTTTT. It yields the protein CASSFLDEKLFF.

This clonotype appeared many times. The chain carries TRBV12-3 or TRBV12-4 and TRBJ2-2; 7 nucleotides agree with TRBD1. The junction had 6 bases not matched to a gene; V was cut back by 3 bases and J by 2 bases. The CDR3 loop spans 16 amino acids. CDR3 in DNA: TGTGCCAGCAGTTTTCGACAGGGTGAAAACACCGGGGAGCTGTTTTTT. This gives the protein CASSFRQGENTGELFF.

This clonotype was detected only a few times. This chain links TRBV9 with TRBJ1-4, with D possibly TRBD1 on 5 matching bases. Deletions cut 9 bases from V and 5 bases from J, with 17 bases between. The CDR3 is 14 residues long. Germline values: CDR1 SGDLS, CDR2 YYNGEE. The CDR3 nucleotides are TGTGCCACCAAGCGAGGCAGGGTGAATGAAAAACTGTTTTTT. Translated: CATKRGRVNEKLFF.